The rows below give T cell receptor beta chains drawn from one sample of a study of Ad26.COV2.S vaccination and SARS-CoV-2 variants. Generated by immunoSEQ multiplex PCR, the TCRdb table keeps only in-frame clones and is missing some. The sample records 500,000 or so clones, roughly 85% being singletons. The sequenced sample was peripheral blood, obtained in a trial of Ad26.COV2.S vaccine versus placebo. The receptor source for this set is a person aged 18-65 years who received the Ad26.COV2.S COVID-19 vaccine or a placebo. Both conserved end residues are part of each CDR3. A D gene is named only where the DNA matches it firmly. Size values are once, few and many counts, or a class for expanded clones, and some rows have none.

j_gene: TRBJ2-7
len: 17
v_gene: TRBV24-1
abundance: .
d_gene: TRBD1
CDR3nt: TGTGCCACCAGTGATTTCCGTGGACAGGGGCGAACCTACGAGCAGTACTTC
CDR3aa: CATSDFRGQGRTYEQYF

j_gene: TRBJ1-6
len: 13
v_gene: TRBV2
abundance: .
d_gene: .
CDR3nt: TGTGCCAGCAGTGATCGCCCGGATTCACCCCTCCACTTT
CDR3aa: CASSDRPDSPLHF

j_gene: TRBJ2-1
len: 14
v_gene: TRBV6-4
abundance: .
d_gene: .
CDR3nt: TGTGCCAGCAGTGACTCCTACGTGTACAATGAGCAGTTCTTC
CDR3aa: CASSDSYVYNEQFF

j_gene: TRBJ1-4
len: 16
v_gene: TRBV20-1
abundance: .
d_gene: .
CDR3nt: TGCAGTGCTAGTGGGAATAGACAGGCGAGTTCGGAAAAACTGTTTTTT
CDR3aa: CSASGNRQASSEKLFF

j_gene: TRBJ2-4
len: 13
v_gene: TRBV29-1
abundance: .
d_gene: .
CDR3nt: TGCAGCGCCGGAACCTTGGTCCAAAACATTCAGTACTTC
CDR3aa: CSAGTLVQNIQYF

j_gene: TRBJ2-7
len: 14
v_gene: TRBV4-2
abundance: .
d_gene: .
CDR3nt: TGTGCCAGCAGCCAAGATCTCAGGATTCACGAGCAGTACTTC
CDR3aa: CASSQDLRIHEQYF

j_gene: TRBJ2-6
len: 19
v_gene: TRBV19
abundance: once
d_gene: TRBD2
CDR3nt: TGTGCCAGTACCCCTTCCTTAGCGGGAGGGCCGTCTGGGGCCAACGTCCTGACTTTC
CDR3aa: CASTPSLAGGPSGANVLTF

j_gene: TRBJ1-5
len: 14
v_gene: TRBV3-1/TRBV3-2
abundance: few
d_gene: TRBD1
CDR3nt: TGTGCCAGCAGCGGGGGAGGGGGCACTCAGCCCCAGCATTTT
CDR3aa: CASSGGGGTQPQHF

j_gene: TRBJ2-7
len: 11
v_gene: TRBV29-1
abundance: .
d_gene: .
CDR3nt: TGCAGCGTTGAAGGAGGGAGCGAGCAGTACTTC
CDR3aa: CSVEGGSEQYF

j_gene: TRBJ2-5
len: 17
v_gene: TRBV30
abundance: once
d_gene: .
CDR3nt: TGTGCCTGGGGCAGACCCGGGACGCCGAGATCCCAAGAGACCCAGTACTTC
CDR3aa: CAWGRPGTPRSQETQYF

j_gene: TRBJ1-3
len: 15
v_gene: TRBV6-5
abundance: .
d_gene: .
CDR3nt: TGTGCCAGCAGTAATGTTAGAAGCTCTGGAAACACCATATATTTT
CDR3aa: CASSNVRSSGNTIYF

j_gene: TRBJ2-7
len: 13
v_gene: TRBV12-3/TRBV12-4
abundance: .
d_gene: .
CDR3nt: TGTGCCAGCAGTTCCCTCCCTCCCTACGAGCAGTACTTC
CDR3aa: CASSSLPPYEQYF

j_gene: TRBJ2-7
len: 15
v_gene: TRBV5-1
abundance: .
d_gene: .
CDR3nt: TGCGCCAGCAGCCCCCACCAGGGGCGGCCGGGCGAGCAGTACTTC
CDR3aa: CASSPHQGRPGEQYF

j_gene: TRBJ2-6
len: 13
v_gene: TRBV19
abundance: .
d_gene: .
CDR3nt: TGTGCCAGTATGGGTTCTGGGGCCAACGTCCTGACTTTC
CDR3aa: CASMGSGANVLTF

j_gene: TRBJ1-5
len: 15
v_gene: TRBV15
abundance: .
d_gene: .
CDR3nt: TGTGCCACCAGCAGAGATGCCCAGGGGAGTCAGCCCCAGCATTTT
CDR3aa: CATSRDAQGSQPQHF

j_gene: TRBJ2-1
len: 15
v_gene: TRBV3-1/TRBV3-2
abundance: once
d_gene: TRBD2
CDR3nt: TGTGCCAGCAGCCTCCAGCGGGAGACTTACAATGAGCAGTTCTTC
CDR3aa: CASSLQRETYNEQFF

j_gene: TRBJ1-5
len: 14
v_gene: TRBV2
abundance: .
d_gene: .
CDR3nt: TGTGCCAGCAGTTTGGACAGCATCAATCAGCCCCAGCATTTT
CDR3aa: CASSLDSINQPQHF

j_gene: TRBJ2-7
len: 15
v_gene: TRBV7-2
abundance: .
d_gene: TRBD2
CDR3nt: TGTGCCAGCAGCCCCGGACTAGCGGGACCCTACGAGCAGTACTTC
CDR3aa: CASSPGLAGPYEQYF

j_gene: TRBJ1-6
len: 14
v_gene: TRBV7-3
abundance: few
d_gene: .
CDR3nt: TGTGCCAGCAGCGCATCCACCTATAATTCACCCCTCCACTTT
CDR3aa: CASSASTYNSPLHF

j_gene: TRBJ1-3
len: 17
v_gene: TRBV4-3
abundance: few
d_gene: .
CDR3nt: TGCGCCAGCAGCCAAGATCTGGCCAGCACCTCTGGAAACACCATATATTTT
CDR3aa: CASSQDLASTSGNTIYF

j_gene: TRBJ2-6
len: 18
v_gene: TRBV7-9
abundance: .
d_gene: .
CDR3nt: TGTGCCAGCAGCTTAGAGGCCGGACGCCTCTCTGGGGCCAACGTCCTGACTTTC
CDR3aa: CASSLEAGRLSGANVLTF

j_gene: TRBJ1-1
len: 14
v_gene: TRBV2
abundance: .
d_gene: TRBD1
CDR3nt: TGTGCCAGCAGTGAAGCGGACAGGACCACTGAAGCTTTCTTT
CDR3aa: CASSEADRTTEAFF

j_gene: TRBJ2-1
len: 16
v_gene: TRBV24-1
abundance: .
d_gene: .
CDR3nt: TGTGCCACCAGTGATCCCGGTCCGGGCCGACGCAATGAGCAGTTCTTC
CDR3aa: CATSDPGPGRRNEQFF

j_gene: TRBJ2-5
len: 13
v_gene: TRBV5-4
abundance: .
d_gene: TRBD1
CDR3nt: TGTGCCAGCAGCGACAGGGGGCCGGAGACCCAGTACTTC
CDR3aa: CASSDRGPETQYF

j_gene: TRBJ1-1
len: 14
v_gene: TRBV6-2/TRBV6-3
abundance: .
d_gene: TRBD1
CDR3nt: TGTGCCAGCAGCTCACAGGGGGCGATCACTGAAGCTTTCTTT
CDR3aa: CASSSQGAITEAFF

j_gene: TRBJ2-7
len: 15
v_gene: TRBV16
abundance: .
d_gene: .
CDR3nt: TGTGCCAGCAGCCAATCACCGGCCTCTTCCTACGAGCAGTACTTC
CDR3aa: CASSQSPASSYEQYF

j_gene: TRBJ1-1
len: 13
v_gene: TRBV3-1/TRBV3-2
abundance: few
d_gene: .
CDR3nt: TGTGCCAGCAGCCAAGTTGGCGGAACTGAAGCTTTCTTT
CDR3aa: CASSQVGGTEAFF

j_gene: TRBJ2-1
len: 14
v_gene: TRBV28
abundance: once
d_gene: .
CDR3nt: TGTGCCAGCATTCCCGGGACGATATCTGGGGAGCAGTTCTTC
CDR3aa: CASIPGTISGEQFF

j_gene: TRBJ2-5
len: 17
v_gene: TRBV6-2/TRBV6-3
abundance: .
d_gene: TRBD2
CDR3nt: TGTGCCAGCAGCCCTCTTCTAGCGGGAGGCCCTCAAGAGACCCAGTACTTC
CDR3aa: CASSPLLAGGPQETQYF

j_gene: TRBJ2-1
len: 16
v_gene: TRBV11-1
abundance: few
d_gene: TRBD2
CDR3nt: TGTGCCAGCAGCCCGGGGACTAGCGGGAAGTACAATGAGCAGTTCTTC
CDR3aa: CASSPGTSGKYNEQFF

j_gene: TRBJ1-2
len: 17
v_gene: TRBV6-2/TRBV6-3
abundance: .
d_gene: .
CDR3nt: TGTGCCAGCAGTTATCAACGTGGGGAAAGGGCCGCCGGGGGCTACACCTTC
CDR3aa: CASSYQRGERAAGGYTF

j_gene: TRBJ2-7
len: 16
v_gene: TRBV9
abundance: .
d_gene: TRBD1
CDR3nt: TGTGCCAGCAGCCCCGGGGACAGATCCAACCTCTACGAGCAGTACTTC
CDR3aa: CASSPGDRSNLYEQYF

j_gene: TRBJ2-5
len: 14
v_gene: TRBV29-1
abundance: .
d_gene: .
CDR3nt: TGCAGCGTTGTAAGGCAGGGCCTCCAAGAGACCCAGTACTTC
CDR3aa: CSVVRQGLQETQYF

j_gene: TRBJ2-2
len: 16
v_gene: TRBV3-1/TRBV3-2
abundance: .
d_gene: .
CDR3nt: TGTGCCAGCAGCCGAGAGACATGGCGGAACACCGGGGAGCTGTTTTTT
CDR3aa: CASSRETWRNTGELFF

j_gene: TRBJ2-3
len: 17
v_gene: TRBV9
abundance: .
d_gene: .
CDR3nt: TGTGCCAGCAGCGTAGAAGGTAGATATTGGACTGCAGATACGCAGTATTTT
CDR3aa: CASSVEGRYWTADTQYF

j_gene: TRBJ1-2
len: 15
v_gene: TRBV5-1
abundance: few
d_gene: .
CDR3nt: TGCGCCAGCAGCGCGCTACAGGGTATAGCAGGTGGCTACACCTTC
CDR3aa: CASSALQGIAGGYTF

j_gene: TRBJ2-3
len: 12
v_gene: TRBV10-3
abundance: .
d_gene: .
CDR3nt: TGTGCCATCAGTGGTATGACAGATACGCAGTATTTT
CDR3aa: CAISGMTDTQYF

j_gene: TRBJ1-1
len: 12
v_gene: TRBV5-5
abundance: once
d_gene: .
CDR3nt: TGTGCCAGCAGCTCCATTGACGGTGAAGCTTTCTTT
CDR3aa: CASSSIDGEAFF

j_gene: TRBJ2-2
len: 15
v_gene: TRBV5-1
abundance: .
d_gene: TRBD2
CDR3nt: TGCGCCAGCTTCGGGACTAGCGGGAGCGGCGGGGAGCTGTTTTTT
CDR3aa: CASFGTSGSGGELFF

j_gene: TRBJ2-7
len: 15
v_gene: TRBV4-1
abundance: .
d_gene: TRBD1
CDR3nt: TGCGCCAGCAGCCAAGGAACAGGGGTCCTCTACGAGCAGTACTTC
CDR3aa: CASSQGTGVLYEQYF

j_gene: TRBJ2-2
len: 17
v_gene: TRBV21-1
abundance: once
d_gene: .
CDR3nt: TGTGCCAGCAGCAAAGATCTTCGACCTACTAACACCGGGGAGCTGTTTTTT
CDR3aa: CASSKDLRPTNTGELFF

j_gene: TRBJ2-5
len: 15
v_gene: TRBV30
abundance: .
d_gene: TRBD2
CDR3nt: TGTGCCTGGAGGTGGGGTAGCGGGAGGGGAGAGACCCAGTACTTC
CDR3aa: CAWRWGSGRGETQYF

j_gene: TRBJ2-1
len: 15
v_gene: TRBV25-1
abundance: once
d_gene: TRBD2
CDR3nt: TGTGCCAGCAGTGTACTAGCGGGAGGCTCCAATGAGCAGTTCTTC
CDR3aa: CASSVLAGGSNEQFF

j_gene: TRBJ2-7
len: 15
v_gene: TRBV18
abundance: few
d_gene: .
CDR3nt: TGTGCCAGCTCACCCCCTAGTGGGACTTTTCGCGAGCAGTACTTC
CDR3aa: CASSPPSGTFREQYF

j_gene: TRBJ2-7
len: 15
v_gene: TRBV5-6
abundance: few
d_gene: .
CDR3nt: TGTGCCAGCAGCTTGGGGGGGGGCCGGTCCTACGAGCAGTACTTC
CDR3aa: CASSLGGGRSYEQYF

j_gene: TRBJ2-7
len: 17
v_gene: TRBV14
abundance: .
d_gene: TRBD2
CDR3nt: TGTGCCAGCAGCCAAGAAATACTAGCGGGACTATCCTACGAGCAGTACTTC
CDR3aa: CASSQEILAGLSYEQYF

j_gene: TRBJ1-4
len: 15
v_gene: TRBV5-1
abundance: .
d_gene: .
CDR3nt: TGCGCCAGCAGCTTGGGGAAGGGGCAGAATGAAAAACTGTTTTTT
CDR3aa: CASSLGKGQNEKLFF

j_gene: TRBJ1-6
len: 15
v_gene: TRBV6-1
abundance: once
d_gene: .
CDR3nt: TGTGCCAGCAGTGAAGCGGGACCATACAATTCACCCCTCCACTTT
CDR3aa: CASSEAGPYNSPLHF

j_gene: TRBJ1-2
len: 14
v_gene: TRBV29-1
abundance: .
d_gene: TRBD1
CDR3nt: TGCAGCGGGGCGGGGACAGGCCGGGGTAATGGCTACACCTTC
CDR3aa: CSGAGTGRGNGYTF

j_gene: TRBJ2-6
len: 17
v_gene: TRBV5-1
abundance: .
d_gene: .
CDR3nt: TGCGCCAGCAGCTTAGGATTTAGGAGCTCTGGGGCCAACGTCCTGACTTTC
CDR3aa: CASSLGFRSSGANVLTF

j_gene: TRBJ1-1
len: 12
v_gene: TRBV18
abundance: once
d_gene: .
CDR3nt: TGTGCCAGCTCAAAGCGGGACACTGAAGCTTTCTTT
CDR3aa: CASSKRDTEAFF

j_gene: TRBJ1-1
len: 16
v_gene: TRBV6-6
abundance: .
d_gene: .
CDR3nt: TGTGCCAGCAGTTACCCGTTTGTGGGGGTGAACACTGAAGCTTTCTTT
CDR3aa: CASSYPFVGVNTEAFF

j_gene: TRBJ2-7
len: 14
v_gene: TRBV3-1/TRBV3-2
abundance: .
d_gene: TRBD1
CDR3nt: TGTGCCAGCAGCCCGACAGGGGGTGGCTACGAGCAGTACTTC
CDR3aa: CASSPTGGGYEQYF

j_gene: TRBJ2-2
len: 14
v_gene: TRBV7-2
abundance: .
d_gene: .
CDR3nt: TGTGCCAGCAGCTTCGGCTATTACACCGGGGAGCTGTTTTTT
CDR3aa: CASSFGYYTGELFF

j_gene: TRBJ1-5
len: 14
v_gene: TRBV6-2/TRBV6-3
abundance: .
d_gene: .
CDR3nt: TGTGCCAGCAGTTACCCGGGGGGAAATCAGCCCCAGCATTTT
CDR3aa: CASSYPGGNQPQHF

j_gene: TRBJ1-1
len: 13
v_gene: TRBV6-5
abundance: .
d_gene: TRBD1
CDR3nt: TGTGCCAGCAGGCTACCAGGACAGGCTGAAGCTTTCTTT
CDR3aa: CASRLPGQAEAFF

j_gene: TRBJ1-2
len: 14
v_gene: TRBV2
abundance: once
d_gene: .
CDR3nt: TGTGCCAGCAGTGAAGGCCTCAGAACCTATGGCTACACCTTC
CDR3aa: CASSEGLRTYGYTF

j_gene: TRBJ2-7
len: 14
v_gene: TRBV5-8
abundance: .
d_gene: TRBD1
CDR3nt: TGTGCCAGCAGCCGCCTCGACAGGGGCCACGAGCAGTACTTC
CDR3aa: CASSRLDRGHEQYF

j_gene: TRBJ2-1
len: 17
v_gene: TRBV27
abundance: .
d_gene: TRBD2
CDR3nt: TGTGCCAGCAGTCCACTCGAAGCGGGAGGAGTTATCAATGAGCAGTTCTTC
CDR3aa: CASSPLEAGGVINEQFF

j_gene: TRBJ2-1
len: 16
v_gene: TRBV3-1/TRBV3-2
abundance: .
d_gene: TRBD2
CDR3nt: TGTGCCAGCAGCCAAGATCCGACTAGCGGGTACAATGAGCAGTTCTTC
CDR3aa: CASSQDPTSGYNEQFF